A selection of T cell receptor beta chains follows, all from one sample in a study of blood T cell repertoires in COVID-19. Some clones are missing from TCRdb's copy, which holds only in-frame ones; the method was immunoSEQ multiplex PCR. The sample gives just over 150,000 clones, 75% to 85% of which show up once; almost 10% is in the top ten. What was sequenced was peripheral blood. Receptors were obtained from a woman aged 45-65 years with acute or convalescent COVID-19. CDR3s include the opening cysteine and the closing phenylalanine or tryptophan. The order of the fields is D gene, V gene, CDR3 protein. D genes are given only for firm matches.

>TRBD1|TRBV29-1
CSVGETGMSYEQYF
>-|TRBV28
CASSLYFYGYTF
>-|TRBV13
CASSFRGIQETQYF
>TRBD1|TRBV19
CASSIKKGKEYRGLDTGELFF
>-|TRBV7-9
CASSSSFYGYTF
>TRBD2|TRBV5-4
CASSLAGLAVYNEQFF
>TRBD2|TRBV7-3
CASSQGGRLLAGTQYF
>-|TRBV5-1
CASSLVAGAYGYTF
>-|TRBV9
CASSAPCRSPINQPQHF
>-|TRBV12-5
CASGLSAGNTGELFF
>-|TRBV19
CASSSSRKPYEQYF
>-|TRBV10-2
CASSVFEGGLRTEAFF
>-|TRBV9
CASSVSAVANTEAFF
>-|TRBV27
CASGMRSSNYGYTF
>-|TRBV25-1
CASRRSNSPLHF
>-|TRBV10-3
CAISDLGGEETQYF